The clone carrying this T cell receptor (beta chain) was counted at least ten times. The target antigen is unknown. This beta chain turned up in a library designed for alpha chains; as an off-target read, its abundance says little. CDR1 and CDR2 (germline): SGHTA, FQGNSA. CDR3 length: 15 residues. V lost 7 bases to trimming and J lost 4 bases; unmatched junction nucleotides: 8. Follow-up blood was drawn about 14 weeks, roughly three months, after antiretroviral therapy began. Whole blood was used without fractionation, so all unsorted peripheral T cells were included. Around 530 ng RNA was reverse transcribed with alpha and beta constant-region primers. Each of the alpha and beta chains got its own library through chain-specific third strand synthesis with indices. TCRdb re-derived calls from the 5' RACE reads in MiXCR, one entry per CDR3 protein. The sample carries some 8,100 distinct CDR3 sequences, 6% to 8% recorded once.

The source of the sample is a study of HIV-infected patients and healthy controls. The study, taken as a whole, reports: Healthy control repertoires had roughly threefold more distinct CDR3s than untreated HIV+ repertoires, and higher Shannon diversity.

This sequence was found in an adult with HIV infection. This sample comprised blood, obtained during antiretroviral therapy. The chain uses TRBV7-2 and TRBJ2-5; TRBD2 matches 11 bases. CDR3 sequence: CASILSGGALETQYF. DNA of the CDR3: TGTGCCAGCATCCTTAGCGGGGGGGCCCTAGAGACCCAGTACTTC.